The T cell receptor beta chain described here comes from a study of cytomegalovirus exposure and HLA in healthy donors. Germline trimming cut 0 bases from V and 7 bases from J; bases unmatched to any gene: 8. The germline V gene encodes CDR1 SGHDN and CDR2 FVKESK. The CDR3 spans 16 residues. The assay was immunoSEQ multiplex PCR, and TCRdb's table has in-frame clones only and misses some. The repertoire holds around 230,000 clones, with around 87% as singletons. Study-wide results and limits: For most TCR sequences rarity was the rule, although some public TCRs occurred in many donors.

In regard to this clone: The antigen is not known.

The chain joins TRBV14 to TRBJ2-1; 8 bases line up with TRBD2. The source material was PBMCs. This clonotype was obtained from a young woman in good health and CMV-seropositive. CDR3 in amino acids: CASSQDYAGGGNEQFF. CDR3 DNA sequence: TGTGCCAGCAGCCAAGATTACGCGGGAGGAGGAAATGAGCAGTTCTTC.